The 20 T cell receptor beta chains below were found in one sample sequenced in a study of T-cell memory formation after mild COVID-19. One entry per CDR3 protein results from TCRdb running MiXCR on the 5' RACE reads. The data show roughly 200,000 distinct CDR3 sequences, 18% seen once. Sequencing was carried out using PBMCs or a T cell subset sorted from them (not recorded which). The receptors were sampled from an adult woman who had mild COVID-19 (a few samples of this study predate the infection). Cell type and time point are not known.

This clonotype was seen many times. The chain couples TRBV7-2 to TRBJ2-7, with TRBD2 as a possible D gene (6 bases). There are 15 residues in the CDR3. Trimming removed 5 bases at V and 1 base at J, with 15 bases between. Germline V CDR1 and CDR2: SGHTA, FQGNSA. The CDR3 nucleotides are TGTGCCAGCAGCATGGAGGGGCGCACTTCCTACGAGCAGTACTTC. Its translation: CASSMEGRTSYEQYF.

The rearrangement uses TRBV11-2 and TRBJ1-6, with D possibly being TRBD1 (6 bases). V lost 5 bases to trimming and J lost 7 bases, with 12 bases between them. CDR1 and CDR2 (germline): SGHAT, FQNNGV. The CDR3 covers 14 residues. The DNA for the CDR3 is TGTGCCAGCAGCCCCAACAGGGACAATTCACCCCTCCACTTT. This gives the protein CASSPNRDNSPLHF. Full variable domain (outside the CDR3, taken from reference TRBV11-2 and TRBJ1-6): EAGVAQSPRYKIIEKRQSVAFWCNPISGHATLYWYQQILGQGPKLLIQFQNNGVVDDSQLPKDRFSAERLKGVDSTLKIQPAKLEDSAVYLCASSPNRDNSPLHFGNGTRLTVT.

This clonotype has a handful of counts. This chain connects TRBV23-1 to TRBJ2-3, with 8 nucleotides matching TRBD2. TRBV23-1 is given ORF status, its function remaining uncertain. This CDR3 region has 16 residues. V shed 4 bases, J shed 3 bases, and the junction held 9 bases outside the gene matches. The CDR3 DNA is TGCGCCAGCAGTCCCGCTAGCGGGTACTTAACAGATACGCAGTATTTT. Translating it yields CASSPASGYLTDTQYF.

In nucleotides, the CDR3 is TGTGCCAGTAGCGAGGACAGGGCCACCTACGAGCAGTACTTC. This codes for CASSEDRATYEQYF. The chain joins TRBV19 to TRBJ2-7, with 8 bases aligning to TRBD1. The CDR3 is made up of 14 amino acids. Germline CDR1 and CDR2: LNHDA and SQIVND (reference sequence). With V trimmed by 6 bases and J by 2 bases, 6 bases remained unmatched.

The chain employs TRBV29-1 and TRBJ1-1, with D tentatively TRBD1 (5 bases). Germline-derived CDR1 and CDR2 are SQVTM and ANQGSEA. The CDR3 is 13 residues long. V was shortened by 7 bases and J by 4 bases, with 16 bases between the two germline ends. This chain's CDR3 is CSADRLGGTEAFF. CDR3 sequence (DNA): TGCAGCGCAGACAGACTGGGGGGCACTGAAGCTTTCTTT.

The gene calls are TRBV3-1 and TRBJ2-3; either TRBD1 or TRBD2 may fit D (6 bases each). CDR1 and CDR2 from the germline V gene are LGHDT and YNNKEL (reference sequence). The germline V and J ends were trimmed by 0 bases and 1 base, with 11 bases remaining between them. This CDR3 has 16 amino acids. The CDR3 bases are TGTGCCAGCAGCCAAGATCAAGGGGGGCGCACAGATACGCAGTATTTT. Translated, it gives CASSQDQGGRTDTQYF.

This clonotype was counted between two and nine times. The CDR3 is CSAFGQNTEAFF. The CDR3 nucleotides read TGCAGTGCTTTCGGACAGAACACTGAAGCTTTCTTT. The V call is TRBV20-1, the J call TRBJ1-1; weak D call: TRBD1 (5 bases). This CDR3 is built from 12 residues. V was pared by 5 bases and J by 1 base, with 8 bases between. The V gene's germline CDR1 is DFQATT and CDR2 SNEGSKA (reference sequence).

In this sample, this clonotype turned up a few times. The chain links TRBV7-6 to TRBJ2-4; TRBD2 matches 14 bases. The germline V gene encodes CDR1 SGHVS and CDR2 FNYEAQ. V lost 4 bases to trimming and J lost 0 bases; unmatched junction nucleotides: 8. The CDR3 contains 19 residues. The CDR3 loop is CASSSGLAGGLLAKNIQYF. CDR3 in DNA: TGTGCCAGCAGCTCCGGACTAGCGGGAGGACTACTAGCCAAAAACATTCAGTACTTC.

This clonotype has ten or more counts. The chain combines TRBV24-1 with TRBJ2-2; tentatively, D is TRBD1 (6 bases). Germline lookup yields CDR1 KGHDR and CDR2 SFDVKD. The CDR3 is 16 amino acids. Trimming left V 1 base short and J 6 bases short, with 14 bases between. CDR3 region: CATSDFQGTRPGELFF. Here the CDR3 DNA reads TGTGCCACCAGTGATTTTCAGGGGACCCGTCCCGGGGAGCTGTTTTTT.

This chain joins TRBV6-2 or TRBV6-3 and TRBJ1-2; the D gene is possibly TRBD1 (6 bases). V lost 6 bases and J lost 2, with 13 bases in between. Germline V gene lookup returns CDR1 MNHEY and CDR2 SVGEGT. This CDR3 is 14 amino acids long. The chain's CDR3 is CASRSTGQNYGYTF. In DNA, the CDR3 is TGTGCCAGCAGATCAACGGGACAAAACTATGGCTACACCTTC.

This clonotype was detected only a few times. The gene calls are TRBV20-1 and TRBJ2-7; 10 bases agree with TRBD2. The CDR3 runs to 14 residues. The germline V gene encodes CDR1 DFQATT and CDR2 SNEGSKA (reference sequence). The V and J ends lost 6 bases and 1 base, in that order; junction bases with no gene match: 6. CDR3 DNA: TGCAGTGCCCTACTAGCGGGGAAGTCCTACGAGCAGTACTTC. Translated, it gives CSALLAGKSYEQYF.

This clonotype has just a few counts. This sequence joins TRBV5-1 and TRBJ2-5; a possible D gene is TRBD1 (6 bases). The ends were cut back, 4 bases at V and 5 bases at J, with 15 bases in the middle. Germline CDR1 is SGHRS and CDR2 is YFSETQ. The CDR3 extends over 14 amino acids. In DNA form, the CDR3 reads TGCGCCAGCAGCCCTCAACAGGGTTCGGAGACCCAGTACTTC. Translating gives CASSPQQGSETQYF.

The chain couples TRBV11-2 to TRBJ2-2; no firm D call. Germline-derived CDR1 and CDR2 are SGHAT and FQNNGV. This CDR3 comprises 13 residues. Trimming left V 2 bases short and J 5 bases short, with 6 bases between. CDR3 sequence (DNA): TGTGCCAGCAGCTTACGGGCTACCGGGGAGCTGTTTTTT. As protein: CASSLRATGELFF. The complete variable domain, with remaining parts taken from reference TRBV11-2 and TRBJ2-2, reads EAGVAQSPRYKIIEKRQSVAFWCNPISGHATLYWYQQILGQGPKLLIQFQNNGVVDDSQLPKDRFSAERLKGVDSTLKIQPAKLEDSAVYLCASSLRATGELFFGEGSRLTVL.

The chain links TRBV4-1 to TRBJ2-5, with a weak D call TRBD2 (5 bases). The germline V gene has CDR1 MGHRA and CDR2 YSYEKL. The CDR3 runs 16 residues. Deletions cut 1 base from V and 5 bases from J, with 17 bases between. CDR3 amino acids: CASSQVGLGVRETQYF. Written as DNA, the CDR3 is TGCGCCAGCAGCCAAGTAGGGCTCGGGGTCCGGGAGACCCAGTACTTC.

Written as DNA, the CDR3 is TGCGCCAGCAGTACAGGGGTAGATCAGCCCCAGCATTTT. Translating it yields CASSTGVDQPQHF. The chain uses TRBV5-1 and TRBJ1-5, with 7 bases aligning to TRBD1. CDR1 and CDR2 from the germline V gene are SGHRS and YFSETQ. V was clipped by 5 bases and J by 5 bases; unmatched bases: 4. The length of the CDR3 is 13 residues. Full variable domain (rest looked up from reference TRBV5-1 and TRBJ1-5): KAGVTQTPRYLIKTRGQQVTLSCSPISGHRSVSWYQQTPGQGLQFLFEYFSETQRNKGNFPGRFSGRQFSNSRSEMNVSTLELGDSALYLCASSTGVDQPQHFGDGTRLSIL.

This clonotype was seen a few times. This chain joins TRBV5-6 and TRBJ1-1; tentative D call: TRBD1 (5 bases). The V end lost 2 bases, the J end lost 4 bases, and 12 bases lay between the germline ends. Per the germline V gene, CDR1 is SGHDT and CDR2 is YYEEEE. This CDR3 is built from 14 residues. The CDR3 sequence: CASSFRGMGTEAFF. The CDR3 DNA sequence: TGTGCCAGCAGCTTCCGGGGGATGGGCACTGAAGCTTTCTTT.

Only a few counts were recorded for this clonotype. The chain links TRBV20-1 to TRBJ2-1; 7 bases match TRBD2. The V and J ends lost 4 bases and 8 bases, in that order; junction bases with no gene match: 8. The CDR3 length is 13 residues. The germline V gene has CDR1 DFQATT and CDR2 SNEGSKA (reference sequence). CDR3 residues: CSATGGTLDEQFF. Here the CDR3 DNA reads TGCAGTGCTACCGGGGGGACCTTGGATGAGCAGTTCTTC.

The chain combines TRBV30 with TRBJ2-1, with D tentatively TRBD1 (5 bases). The CDR3 has 14 amino acids. Trimming pared 4 bases from V and 0 bases from J, leaving 10 bases between. The germline gives CDR1 GTSNPN, CDR2 SVGIG (reference sequence). DNA for the CDR3: TGTGCCTGGACGGCAGGGAACTCCTACAATGAGCAGTTCTTC. Its protein product is CAWTAGNSYNEQFF.

J is TRBJ2-1 and V is TRBV7-2, with D perhaps TRBD2 (5 bases). CDR3 size: 15 residues. The germline gives CDR1 SGHTA, CDR2 FQGNSA. The V end was cut by 5 bases, the J end by 6 bases, with 17 bases between. DNA of the CDR3: TGTGCCAGCAGCCAGACTAACGGTGCCGCCAATGAGCAGTTCTTC. Protein sequence: CASSQTNGAANEQFF.

The CDR3 loop is CASSPNQGLGYTF. The DNA for the CDR3 is TGTGCCAGCAGTCCCAATCAGGGGCTAGGCTACACCTTC. The genes are TRBV12-3 or TRBV12-4 and TRBJ1-2; possibly TRBD1 for D (6 bases). CDR3 length: 13 amino acids. V was trimmed by 5 bases and J by 8 bases, leaving 15 bases between them.